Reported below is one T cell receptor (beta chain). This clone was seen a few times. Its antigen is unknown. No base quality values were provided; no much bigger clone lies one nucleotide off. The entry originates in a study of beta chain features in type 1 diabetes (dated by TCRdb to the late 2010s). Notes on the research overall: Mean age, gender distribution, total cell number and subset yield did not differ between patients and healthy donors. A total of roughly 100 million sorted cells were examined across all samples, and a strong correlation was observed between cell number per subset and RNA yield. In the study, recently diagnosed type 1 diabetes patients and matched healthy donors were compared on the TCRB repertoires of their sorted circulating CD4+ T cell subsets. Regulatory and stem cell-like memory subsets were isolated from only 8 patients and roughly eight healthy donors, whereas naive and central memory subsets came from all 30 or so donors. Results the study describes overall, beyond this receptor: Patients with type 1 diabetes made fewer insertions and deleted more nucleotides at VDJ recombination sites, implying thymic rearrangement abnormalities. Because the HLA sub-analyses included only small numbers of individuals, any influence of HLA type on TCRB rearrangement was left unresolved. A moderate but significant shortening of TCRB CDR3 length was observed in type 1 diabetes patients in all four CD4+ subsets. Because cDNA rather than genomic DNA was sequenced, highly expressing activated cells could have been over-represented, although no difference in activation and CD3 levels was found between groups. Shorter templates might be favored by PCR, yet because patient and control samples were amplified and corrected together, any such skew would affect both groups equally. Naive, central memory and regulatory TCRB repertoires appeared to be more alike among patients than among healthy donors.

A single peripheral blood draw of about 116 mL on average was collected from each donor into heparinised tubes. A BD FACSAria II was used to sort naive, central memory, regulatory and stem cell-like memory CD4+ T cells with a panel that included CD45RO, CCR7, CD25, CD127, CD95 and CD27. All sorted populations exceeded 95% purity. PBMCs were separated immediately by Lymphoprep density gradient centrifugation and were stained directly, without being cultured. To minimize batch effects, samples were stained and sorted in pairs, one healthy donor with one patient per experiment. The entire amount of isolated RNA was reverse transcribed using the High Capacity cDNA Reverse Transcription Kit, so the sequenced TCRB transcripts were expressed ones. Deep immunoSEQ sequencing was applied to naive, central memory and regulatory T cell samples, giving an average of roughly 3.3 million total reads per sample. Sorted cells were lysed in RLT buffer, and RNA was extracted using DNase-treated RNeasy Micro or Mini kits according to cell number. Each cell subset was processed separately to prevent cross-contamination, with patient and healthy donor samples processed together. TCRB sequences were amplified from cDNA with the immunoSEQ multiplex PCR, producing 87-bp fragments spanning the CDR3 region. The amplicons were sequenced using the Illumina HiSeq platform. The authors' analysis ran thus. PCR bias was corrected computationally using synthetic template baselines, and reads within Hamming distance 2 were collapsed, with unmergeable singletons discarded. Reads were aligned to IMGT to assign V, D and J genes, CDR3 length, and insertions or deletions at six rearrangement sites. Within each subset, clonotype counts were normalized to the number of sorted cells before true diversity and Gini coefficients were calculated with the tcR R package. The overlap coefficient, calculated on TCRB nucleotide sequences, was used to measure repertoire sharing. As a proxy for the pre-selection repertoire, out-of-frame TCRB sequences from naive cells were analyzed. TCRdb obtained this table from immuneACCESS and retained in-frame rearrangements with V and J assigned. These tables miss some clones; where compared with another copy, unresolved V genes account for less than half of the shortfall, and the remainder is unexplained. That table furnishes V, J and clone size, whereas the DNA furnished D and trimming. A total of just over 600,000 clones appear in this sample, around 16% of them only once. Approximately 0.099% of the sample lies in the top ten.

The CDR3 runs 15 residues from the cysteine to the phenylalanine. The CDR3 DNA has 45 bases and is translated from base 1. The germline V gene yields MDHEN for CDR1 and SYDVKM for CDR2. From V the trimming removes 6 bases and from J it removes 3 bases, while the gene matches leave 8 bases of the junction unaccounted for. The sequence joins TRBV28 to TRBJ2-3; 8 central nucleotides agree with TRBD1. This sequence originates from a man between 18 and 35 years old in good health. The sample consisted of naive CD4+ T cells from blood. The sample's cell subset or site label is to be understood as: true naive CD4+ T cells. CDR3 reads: CASRTPGGRTDTQYF. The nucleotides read TGTGCCAGCAGAACTCCAGGGGGCAGAACAGATACGCAGTATTTT.